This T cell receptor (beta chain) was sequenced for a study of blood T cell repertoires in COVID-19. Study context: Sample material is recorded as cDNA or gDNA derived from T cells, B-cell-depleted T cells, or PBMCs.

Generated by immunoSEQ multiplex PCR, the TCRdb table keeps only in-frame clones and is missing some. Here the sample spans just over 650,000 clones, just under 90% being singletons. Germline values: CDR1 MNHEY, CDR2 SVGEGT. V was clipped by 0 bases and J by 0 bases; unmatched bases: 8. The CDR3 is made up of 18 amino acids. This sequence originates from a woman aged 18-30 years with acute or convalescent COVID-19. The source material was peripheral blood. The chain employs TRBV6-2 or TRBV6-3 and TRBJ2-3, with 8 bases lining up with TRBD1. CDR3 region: CASSYSIRTGPSTDTQYF. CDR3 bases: TGTGCCAGCAGTTACTCGATAAGGACAGGGCCTAGCACAGATACGCAGTATTTT.